Below are 22 T cell receptor beta chains sequenced from a single sample in a study of neurological immune-mediated disorders. TCRdb used MiXCR to reprocess the 5' RACE reads, holding one entry per CDR3 protein. The sample has about 71,000 distinct CDR3 sequences; less than 5.5% are singletons. Sequencing was performed on PBMCs. These TCRs come from a man younger than 45 with multiple sclerosis.

The sample holds a few counts of this clonotype. The chain uses TRBV29-1 and TRBJ1-1; 8 bases agree with TRBD1. The V and J ends lost 7 bases and 4 bases, in that order; junction bases with no gene match: 11. The germline V gene has CDR1 SQVTM and CDR2 ANQGSEA. The CDR3 length is 14 residues. CDR3 residues: CSGEDRAAGTEAFF. DNA for the CDR3: TGCAGCGGAGAGGACAGGGCCGCCGGCACTGAAGCTTTCTTT.

This clonotype has a count of ten or more. The CDR3 loop is CSAQVAVGGYTF. The CDR3 DNA reads TGCAGTGCCCAGGTCGCGGTGGGGGGCTACACCTTC. The chain joins TRBV20-1 to TRBJ1-2; D call uncertain. This CDR3 region has 12 residues. Trimming pared 6 bases from V and 8 bases from J, leaving 16 bases between. Per the germline V gene, CDR1 is DFQATT and CDR2 is SNEGSKA (reference sequence).

This clonotype was seen repeatedly, ten times or more. This chain connects TRBV19 to TRBJ1-2; no reliable D call. The CDR3 is made up of 12 amino acids. Trimming removed 3 bases from V and 7 bases from J, with 9 bases in between. Germline V gene lookup returns CDR1 LNHDA and CDR2 SQIVND (reference sequence). The CDR3 sequence: CASSIGEFGYTF. The CDR3, as DNA: TGTGCCAGTAGTATCGGAGAGTTTGGCTACACCTTC. The variable domain in full, with the rest retrieved from reference TRBV19 and TRBJ1-2, is DGGITQSPKYLFRKEGQNVTLSCEQNLNHDAMYWYRQDPGQGLRLIYYSQIVNDFQKGDIAEGYSVSREKKESFPLTVTSAQKNPTAFYLCASSIGEFGYTFGSGTRLTVV.

In its sample, this clonotype was seen many times. The chain couples TRBV4-1 to TRBJ2-2; TRBD2 is a possible D gene (5 bases). CDR3 length: 14 residues. Trimming took off 4 bases at V and 5 bases at J, with 11 bases between the two ends. The germline CDR1 and CDR2 sequences are MGHRA and YSYEKL. CDR3 nucleotides: TGCGCCAGCAGCCTTAGGAGGCAAACCGGGGAGCTGTTTTTT. This translates into CASSLRRQTGELFF.

In this sample, this clonotype turned up many times. The J gene is TRBJ2-3, the V gene TRBV6-5; D might be TRBD2 (5 bases). With 6 bases removed from V and 2 bases from J, the gap between germline ends came to 15 bases. Germline values: CDR1 MNHEY, CDR2 SVGAGI. The CDR3 consists of 15 residues. CDR3 sequence reads: CASSKGATNTDTQYF. The DNA for the CDR3 is TGTGCCAGCAGCAAGGGTGCGACTAACACAGATACGCAGTATTTT.

This clonotype was observed a few times. A much more abundant neighbour one base away suggests this may be a read error. The J gene is TRBJ1-1, the V gene TRBV2, with unresolved D. The CDR3 covers 12 residues. Trimming removed 2 bases at V and 0 bases at J, with 1 base between. In germline, CDR1 is SNHLY, CDR2 FYNNEI. The CDR3 protein is CASSEMNTEAFF. In nucleotides, the CDR3 is TGTGCCAGCAGTGAAATGAACACTGAAGCTTTCTTT.

This clonotype was picked up many times. Relative to the germline gene, one junction end is altered; a read error may explain this. The chain employs TRBV12-3 or TRBV12-4 and TRBJ1-6, with 7 positions matching TRBD1. The CDR3 consists of 14 residues. CDR3: CASRDGTVNSPLNF. CDR3 coding DNA: TGTGCCAGCAGGGACGGGACAGTCAACTCACCCCTCAACTTT.

This clonotype was observed at least ten times. The genes are TRBV12-3 or TRBV12-4 and TRBJ1-3; D is possibly TRBD1 (6 bases). Trimming removed 6 bases from V and 1 base from J, with 19 bases in between. The CDR3 is 17 residues long. In DNA, the CDR3 is TGTGCCAGCAGCCTGTACGGCAGGGGAGGGTCTGGAAACACCATATATTTT. It codes for CASSLYGRGGSGNTIYF.

This clonotype was observed at least ten times. This sequence joins TRBV20-1 and TRBJ2-2, with 11 bases identical to TRBD2. Germline lookup yields CDR1 DFQATT and CDR2 SNEGSKA (reference sequence). With V trimmed by 5 bases and J by 3 bases, 5 bases remained unmatched. The CDR3 is made up of 15 amino acids. In DNA, the CDR3 is TGCAGTGCTCCAGTAGCGGGGGGGGACACCGGGGAGCTGTTTTTT. Protein sequence: CSAPVAGGDTGELFF.

This clonotype was recorded at least ten times. The chain carries TRBV7-2 and TRBJ1-6, with a weak D call TRBD1 (5 bases). CDR3 length equals 14 residues. The germline gives CDR1 SGHTA, CDR2 FQGNSA. Trimming left V 3 bases short and J 7 bases short, with 10 bases between. The CDR3 nucleotides read TGTGCCAGCAGCTTCAGGGTTGGGAATTCACCCCTCCACTTT. It is translated as CASSFRVGNSPLHF.

At least ten counts were recorded for this clonotype. The chain couples TRBV20-1 to TRBJ1-5; the match to TRBD1 covers 8 bases. The germline V gene has CDR1 DFQATT and CDR2 SNEGSKA (reference sequence). After removal of 4 bases from V and 6 bases from J, the junction contained 14 bases not matched to a gene. The CDR3 covers 16 residues. CDR3 protein: CSATGQGWTEAQPQHF. CDR3 bases: TGCAGTGCTACCGGACAGGGCTGGACTGAGGCTCAGCCCCAGCATTTT.

This clonotype was recorded at least ten times. CDR3 bases: TGTGCCAGCAGTTTAACGAGGGATACGCAGTATTTT. This sequence encodes CASSLTRDTQYF. This chain links TRBV12-3 or TRBV12-4 with TRBJ2-3; D is unclear. V lost 2 bases, J lost 6 bases, and 6 bases lay in between. CDR3 size: 12 residues.

This clonotype was found a few times. V is TRBV6-1 and J is TRBJ1-2, with 9 bases that match TRBD1. The CDR3 loop spans 17 amino acids. V gave up 1 base and J gave up 7 bases; unmatched junction bases: 13. Germline values: CDR1 MNHNS, CDR2 SASEGT. For the CDR3, the DNA is TGTGCCAGCAGTGAAGAAGGGACAGGGAATCCTCGGGGTGGCTACACCTTC. Protein sequence: CASSEEGTGNPRGGYTF.

This clonotype was found many times. The rearrangement joins TRBV10-3 to TRBJ1-5; 9 bases align to TRBD1. With 6 bases clipped from V and 5 bases from J, the junction kept 8 bases outside the gene matches. This CDR3 contains 15 residues. In germline, CDR1 is ENHRY, CDR2 SYGVKD. Here the CDR3 reads CAISSGTGHDQPQHF. CDR3 nucleotide sequence: TGTGCCATCAGCTCCGGGACAGGGCACGATCAGCCCCAGCATTTT.

This clonotype was recorded many times. V gene TRBV20-1 combines with J gene TRBJ1-1, with D unclear. The CDR3 length is 14 residues. The germline V gene encodes CDR1 DFQATT and CDR2 SNEGSKA (reference sequence). The germline V and J ends were trimmed by 0 bases and 1 base, with 9 bases remaining between them. The CDR3, as DNA: TGCAGTGCTAGAGATATCCCCGGGAACACTGAAGCTTTCTTT. It codes for CSARDIPGNTEAFF.

This clonotype was seen many times. This chain links TRBV2 with TRBJ1-1, with unresolved D. Germline-derived CDR1 and CDR2 are SNHLY and FYNNEI. CDR3 length: 10 amino acids. Trimming cost V 6 bases and J 4 bases, with 3 bases left between them. The DNA for the CDR3 is TGTGCCAGCAGGGGCACTGAAGCTTTCTTT. Translating it yields CASRGTEAFF.

This chain connects TRBV3-1 to TRBJ1-6; perhaps TRBD1 as D (5 bases). The CDR3 contains 17 residues. V lost 4 bases and J lost 9, with 22 bases in between. The germline V gene has CDR1 LGHDT and CDR2 YNNKEL (reference sequence). DNA of the CDR3: TGTGCCAGCAGCCGGACACCCGGGGCCACGGAGGGTTCACCCCTCCACTTT. Protein: CASSRTPGATEGSPLHF.

V and J are TRBV7-9 and TRBJ1-1; D is uncertain. Germline V gene data show CDR1 as SEHNR and CDR2 as FQNEAQ (reference sequence). Trimming took 6 bases from V and 0 from J, leaving 8 bases between them. This CDR3 has 13 amino acids. The CDR3 loop reads CASRRKMNTEAFF. For the CDR3, the DNA is TGTGCCAGCAGGCGAAAGATGAACACTGAAGCTTTCTTT.

The V gene is TRBV6-6, the J gene TRBJ2-5; D not certain. The CDR3 is 14 amino acids. Trimming left V 5 bases short and J 2 bases short, with 12 bases between. Germline V gene sequence: CDR1 MNHNY, CDR2 SVGAGI (reference sequence). The CDR3 DNA sequence: TGTGCCAGCAGTCAAGTGAGGATACAAGAGACCCAGTACTTC. It codes for CASSQVRIQETQYF.

This clonotype occurred many times. This chain uses TRBV12-3 or TRBV12-4 with TRBJ2-1; D remains unclear. The CDR3 is 15 residues long. V was pared by 5 bases and J by 2 bases, with 13 bases between. The CDR3 loop is CASSPVADTYNEQFF. CDR3 coding DNA: TGTGCCAGCAGTCCGGTGGCAGATACCTACAATGAGCAGTTCTTC.

The chain employs TRBV4-1 and TRBJ2-2; D uncertain. The CDR3 is made up of 15 amino acids. Looked up from germline, CDR1 is MGHRA and CDR2 is YSYEKL. V dropped 1 base and J dropped 6 bases, with 12 bases sitting between them. The CDR3 protein is CASSQGAADPGELFF. CDR3 nucleotide sequence: TGCGCCAGCAGCCAAGGGGCGGCCGACCCCGGGGAGCTGTTTTTT.

V is TRBV20-1 and J is TRBJ1-1; no definite D call. This CDR3 has 14 residues. Trimming stripped 7 bases from V and 1 base from J, with 16 bases between. Germline V CDR1 and CDR2: DFQATT, SNEGSKA (reference sequence). The CDR3 is CSGAFGRTNTEAFF. The CDR3 bases are TGCAGTGGGGCTTTCGGGAGAACGAACACTGAAGCTTTCTTT.